Presented here are 15 T cell receptor beta chains from one specimen sequenced in a study of blood T cell repertoires in COVID-19. The repertoire was sequenced with immunoSEQ multiplex PCR; TCRdb's copy has only in-frame clones and lacks some. Counted here are approximately 78,000 clones, nearly 90% occurring once; the ten biggest clones make up 25% to 35%. Sequencing was carried out using peripheral blood. The receptor source for this set is a man aged 50 to 59 with acute or convalescent COVID-19.

This clone was detected only once. The chain joins TRBV11-2 to TRBJ2-3; TRBD2 matches 8 bases. The V gene end was trimmed by 5 bases and the J gene end by 2 bases; junction bases not matched to a gene: 18. The CDR3 is 19 amino acids. From germline, CDR1 is SGHAT and CDR2 FQNNGV. The CDR3, as DNA: TGTGCCAGCAGCAGCAAAAATCCCCTCTCGGGACTAGACACAGATACGCAGTATTTT. Encoded protein: CASSSKNPLSGLDTDTQYF.

This clone was seen more than once but under ten times. This sequence joins TRBV6-4 and TRBJ1-1; D unclear. V dropped 0 bases and J dropped 6 bases, with 8 bases sitting between them. Germline lookup yields CDR1 MRHNA and CDR2 SNTAGT. This CDR3 comprises 13 residues. The CDR3 here is CASSDSNTAEAFF. The CDR3 DNA follows: TGTGCCAGCAGTGACTCGAATACAGCTGAAGCTTTCTTT.

The V gene is TRBV5-1, the J gene TRBJ2-7; a possible D gene is TRBD1 (6 bases). Germline values: CDR1 SGHRS, CDR2 YFSETQ. V was clipped by 4 bases and J by 0 bases, with 14 bases between them. This CDR3 is built from 15 residues. For the CDR3, the DNA is TGCGCCAGCAGCCCCCAGGACAGAAGCTCCTACGAGCAGTACTTC. Translated: CASSPQDRSSYEQYF. The variable domain in full, with the rest retrieved from reference TRBV5-1 and TRBJ2-7, is KAGVTQTPRYLIKTRGQQVTLSCSPISGHRSVSWYQQTPGQGLQFLFEYFSETQRNKGNFPGRFSGRQFSNSRSEMNVSTLELGDSALYLCASSPQDRSSYEQYFGPGTRLTVT.

The J gene is TRBJ2-1, the V gene TRBV14, with 9 nucleotides matching TRBD1. The V segment lost 3 bases and the J segment 3 bases; nucleotides outside the gene matches: 3. CDR3 length: 15 residues. From germline, CDR1 is SGHDN and CDR2 FVKESK. DNA of the CDR3: TGTGCCAGCAGCCATTGGACAGGGGACTACAATGAGCAGTTCTTC. It is translated as CASSHWTGDYNEQFF.

This clone was picked up a small number of times. The chain couples TRBV5-1 to TRBJ1-4; unclear D gene. V lost 4 bases, J lost 8 bases, and 15 bases lay in between. The CDR3 contains 14 residues. Germline V gives CDR1 SGHRS, CDR2 YFSETQ. Here the CDR3 reads CASSPGKQREKLFF. The CDR3, as DNA: TGCGCCAGCAGCCCGGGAAAACAGCGAGAAAAACTGTTTTTT. Complete variable domain (other parts from reference TRBV5-1 and TRBJ1-4): KAGVTQTPRYLIKTRGQQVTLSCSPISGHRSVSWYQQTPGQGLQFLFEYFSETQRNKGNFPGRFSGRQFSNSRSEMNVSTLELGDSALYLCASSPGKQREKLFFGSGTQLSVL.

V is TRBV4-1 and J is TRBJ1-5; possible D gene TRBD1, 6 bases. From germline, CDR1 is MGHRA and CDR2 YSYEKL. V was trimmed by 0 bases and J by 7 bases, leaving 13 bases between them. This CDR3 is 15 amino acids long. The DNA of the CDR3 is TGCGCCAGCAGCCAAGATCGGGGGGCTGGGCAGCCCCAGCATTTT. This gives the protein CASSQDRGAGQPQHF.

The sample holds a few counts of this clone. The chain joins TRBV5-1 to TRBJ1-2, with D possibly matching TRBD1 (5 bases). The CDR3 loop spans 13 amino acids. CDR1 and CDR2 (germline): SGHRS, YFSETQ. V lost 5 bases to trimming and J lost 4 bases, with 12 bases between them. The CDR3 sequence is CASRDTDSYGYTF. The CDR3 nucleotides read TGCGCCAGCAGAGACACAGACAGCTATGGCTACACCTTC.

The J gene is TRBJ1-1, the V gene TRBV27; D is perhaps TRBD1 (5 bases). The germline gives CDR1 MNHEY, CDR2 SMNVEV (reference sequence). V gave up 2 bases and J gave up 0 bases, with 10 bases separating them. The CDR3 is 15 amino acids. The CDR3 loop is CASSLPGLVNTEAFF. In nucleotides, the CDR3 is TGTGCCAGCAGTTTACCAGGGTTGGTGAACACTGAAGCTTTCTTT.

J is TRBJ1-2 and V is TRBV9; 12 bases fit TRBD1. Trimming removed 0 bases from V and 3 bases from J; junction bases left unmatched: 3. Germline CDR1 reads SGDLS; CDR2 reads YYNGEE. The CDR3 is made up of 16 amino acids. CDR3 sequence reads: CASSVGGTGGYYGYTF. CDR3 in DNA: TGTGCCAGCAGCGTAGGAGGGACAGGGGGCTACTATGGCTACACCTTC.

The chain recombines TRBV30 with TRBJ1-4, with unresolved D. The germline V gene encodes CDR1 GTSNPN and CDR2 SVGIG (reference sequence). CDR3 length equals 15 residues. Trimming stripped 5 bases from V and 7 bases from J, with 20 bases between. The CDR3 here is CAWHAHWEGGEKLFF. The CDR3 bases are TGTGCCTGGCATGCCCATTGGGAGGGTGGTGAAAAACTGTTTTTT.

The chain is built from TRBV6-5 and TRBJ1-2; 9 bases map to TRBD1. Trimming at V came to 0 bases and at J to 5 bases, leaving 4 bases not matched to a gene. This CDR3 is 15 amino acids long. Per the germline V gene, CDR1 is MNHEY and CDR2 is SVGAGI. CDR3 coding DNA: TGTGCCAGCAGTTACTCATCACAGGGGGCATATGGCTACACCTTC. Translating gives CASSYSSQGAYGYTF.

This rearrangement joins TRBV6-1 to TRBJ2-7, with 7 bases matching TRBD1. The V gene's germline CDR1 is MNHNS and CDR2 SASEGT. This CDR3 region has 16 residues. Trimming removed 6 bases from V and 1 base from J; junction bases left unmatched: 12. The CDR3 region has the DNA TGTGCCAGCAGAGAATCCGGGACAGCCTTGTCCTACGAGCAGTACTTC. Its translation: CASRESGTALSYEQYF.

The chain combines TRBV24-1 with TRBJ1-2; 8 bases match TRBD1. The junction had 3 bases not matched to a gene; V was cut back by 4 bases and J by 3 bases. This CDR3 comprises 14 residues. Per germline, CDR1 KGHDR and CDR2 SFDVKD. CDR3 sequence (DNA): TGTGCCACCAGTGACCCGACAGGGGACTATGGCTACACCTTC. The encoded protein is CATSDPTGDYGYTF.

This clone was observed a few times. J is TRBJ2-2 and V is TRBV9, with 9 bases fitting TRBD1. J gave up 4 bases and V 7 bases, and 5 bases lay outside the gene matches. CDR3 length: 14 residues. Germline CDR1 SGDLS, CDR2 YYNGEE. In DNA, the CDR3 is TGTGCCAGCCAAAAGGACAGGGGCACCGGGGAGCTGTTTTTT. This codes for CASQKDRGTGELFF.

This chain links TRBV9 with TRBJ1-3; D perhaps matches TRBD1 (5 bases). Between the trimmed V and J ends, which lost 4 bases and 0 bases, there was a span of 11 bases. The CDR3 is 15 amino acids. Germline-derived CDR1 and CDR2 are SGDLS and YYNGEE. The CDR3 DNA follows: TGTGCCAGCAGCCTAGGGGAGTACTCTGGAAACACCATATATTTT. Protein: CASSLGEYSGNTIYF.